The present T cell receptor (beta chain) was sequenced within a study of human T cells and chemical hapten exposure. The CDR3 has 13 amino acids. Looked up from germline, CDR1 is SGHAT and CDR2 is FQNNGV. Trimming cost V 6 bases and J 8 bases, with 14 bases left between them. TCRdb re-called the RACE reads with MiXCR, one entry per CDR3 protein. This table holds about 380,000 distinct CDR3 sequences, around 5.5% found once. Time point meaning: pre-sensitization, week 0. Stated treatment: therapeutic diphenylcyclopropenone sensitization with weekly scalp DPC. This sequence was found in a woman aged 45 to 65 with alopecia areata. Some clones in this sample may be carry-over from other donors' samples. V gene TRBV11-2 combines with J gene TRBJ2-1, with D unclear. The sequenced sample was whole blood, obtained in connection with sensitization to the hapten diphenylcyclopropenone (DPC). CDR3 DNA sequence: TGTGCCAGCAGACTGGACGGGCGTTATGAGCAGTTCTTC. Amino acid sequence: CASRLDGRYEQFF. The complete variable domain, with remaining parts taken from reference TRBV11-2 and TRBJ2-1, reads EAGVAQSPRYKIIEKRQSVAFWCNPISGHATLYWYQQILGQGPKLLIQFQNNGVVDDSQLPKDRFSAERLKGVDSTLKIQPAKLEDSAVYLCASRLDGRYEQFFGPGTRLTVL.